One T cell receptor (beta chain) is described in this entry. The data were obtained in a study of shared clonotypes between healthy human individuals. The CDR3 length is 21 residues. CDR1 is ENHRY and CDR2 is SYGVKD in the germline V gene. V lost 3 bases to trimming and J lost 4 bases; unmatched junction nucleotides: 17. A deep-level run was used for the assay. Genomic DNA from each subset was divided evenly over several immunoSEQ plates. Each PCR replicate run on unsorted PBMC took in 300 to 350 ng DNA, tens of thousands of T cell genomes. Some clones are missing from TCRdb's copy, which holds only in-frame ones; the method was immunoSEQ multiplex PCR. The table records about 490,000 clones, approximately 79% of them present only once.

This chain joins TRBV10-3 and TRBJ2-1, with 14 bases fitting TRBD2. The sequence came from a woman in her thirties or forties in good health. Some clones in this sample may be carry-over from other donors' samples. Sequences were obtained from PBMCs. CDR3 DNA: TGTGCCATCAGTGAAGTAGGACAGGGACTAGCGGGAGCGGTAGGATACAATGAGCAGTTCTTC. The encoded protein is CAISEVGQGLAGAVGYNEQFF.